Listed below are T cell receptor beta chains from one sample, sequenced in a study of blood T cell repertoires in COVID-19. Libraries were prepared by immunoSEQ multiplex PCR; TCRdb keeps only in-frame clonotypes and omits some of them. Of about 83,000 clones detected, roughly nine tenths appear once; the ten largest clones hold around 3%. The sequenced sample was peripheral blood. The receptors stem from a woman aged 45-65 years with active or convalescent COVID-19. Both conserved end residues are part of each CDR3.

V gene: TRBV18; J gene: TRBJ2-7; CDR3 protein: CASSPYTQGAGEQYF
V gene: TRBV19; J gene: TRBJ2-2; CDR3 protein: CASRLAGAGRVFF
V gene: TRBV30; J gene: TRBJ2-3; CDR3 protein: CAWSVRTARGDTQYF
V gene: TRBV5-1; J gene: TRBJ1-2; CDR3 protein: CASSYTESYGYTF
V gene: TRBV6-6; J gene: TRBJ2-5; CDR3 protein: CASRPNAGLETQYF
V gene: TRBV7-3; J gene: TRBJ2-2; CDR3 protein: CASSITGTANTGELFF
V gene: TRBV19; J gene: TRBJ1-2; CDR3 protein: CASSPSGPGGYGYTF
V gene: TRBV27; J gene: TRBJ1-2; CDR3 protein: CASRDGTDYGYTF
V gene: TRBV5-1; J gene: TRBJ2-4; CDR3 protein: CASSLGGSAKNIQYF
V gene: TRBV7-9; J gene: TRBJ2-5; CDR3 protein: CASSFRGLQETQYF
V gene: TRBV15; J gene: TRBJ1-2; CDR3 protein: CATADPQGPLGYTF
V gene: TRBV6-5; J gene: TRBJ2-7; CDR3 protein: CASSTTGTVPYEQYF
V gene: TRBV19; J gene: TRBJ1-1; CDR3 protein: CASSIATGGSEAFF
V gene: TRBV6-5; J gene: TRBJ1-2; CDR3 protein: CASKQVDRPRGYTF
V gene: TRBV5-6; J gene: TRBJ2-1; CDR3 protein: CASSLALRGTDDNEQFF
V gene: TRBV30; J gene: TRBJ2-7; CDR3 protein: CAWSRALGHEQYF
V gene: TRBV28; J gene: TRBJ1-5; CDR3 protein: CASSSVRQPQHF
V gene: TRBV7-2; J gene: TRBJ2-7; CDR3 protein: CASSLSIGGGVTF
V gene: TRBV30; J gene: TRBJ1-2; CDR3 protein: CAWSVTQWKRRYGYTF
V gene: TRBV5-1; J gene: TRBJ2-5; CDR3 protein: CASSSRGGRGTQYF